Listed below are T cell receptor beta chains from one sample, sequenced in a study of lymphopenia after photon versus proton radiotherapy. Measured with immunoSEQ multiplex PCR; TCRdb has only the in-frame clones, and not every one. This sample has roughly 64,000 clones, with around 90% found just once. This specimen consisted of peripheral blood, obtained from a patient treated with proton-based radiotherapy. The receptors here all came from an elderly man with esophageal cancer. Both conserved end residues are part of each CDR3. The D gene is left open where the match is weak. Clone size is shown for a subset of rows, as once, few, many or a class of expanded clone.

TRBJ2-3	TRBV6-1	-	-	CASSEARAGGTDTQYF	TGTGCCAGCAGTGAAGCGCGGGCAGGGGGCACAGATACGCAGTATTTT
TRBJ2-7	TRBV7-2	TRBD2	-	CASSLASGETYEQYF	TGTGCCAGCAGCTTAGCTAGCGGGGAGACCTACGAGCAGTACTTC
TRBJ2-3	TRBV4-3	-	-	CASSPQPGFTDTQYF	TGCGCCAGCAGCCCGCAACCAGGTTTCACAGATACGCAGTATTTT
TRBJ1-5	TRBV19	-	once	CASSIEFGQPQHF	TGTGCCAGTAGTATCGAATTCGGGCAGCCCCAGCATTTT
TRBJ2-7	TRBV12-5	-	-	CASGLVLGVGGSYEQYF	TGTGCTAGTGGTTTGGTACTTGGGGTGGGGGGATCCTACGAGCAGTACTTC
TRBJ1-1	TRBV5-1	-	-	CASALNTEAFF	TGCGCCAGCGCATTGAACACTGAAGCTTTCTTT
TRBJ2-3	TRBV6-5	-	-	CASSYDPQTEDTQYF	TGTGCCAGCAGTTACGATCCCCAAACGGAAGATACGCAGTATTTT
TRBJ2-7	TRBV10-3	-	-	CAISESTGFGYEQYF	TGTGCCATCAGTGAGTCGACCGGTTTCGGGTACGAGCAGTACTTC
TRBJ1-5	TRBV4-2	TRBD1	once	CASSHTSGQGEGAQHF	TGTGCCAGCAGCCATACCTCCGGGCAGGGGGAGGGAGCCCAGCATTTT
TRBJ2-6	TRBV16	-	-	CASSQSRGAGANVLTF	TGTGCCAGCAGCCAATCTAGGGGTGCTGGGGCCAACGTCCTGACTTTC
TRBJ1-5	TRBV19	-	-	CASNPSHLNSNQPQHF	TGTGCCAGTAACCCCAGCCACCTTAATAGCAATCAGCCCCAGCATTTT
TRBJ1-1	TRBV7-2	-	-	CASSLQTNTEAFF	TGTGCCAGCAGCTTACAAACGAACACTGAAGCTTTCTTT
TRBJ1-4	TRBV18	-	-	CASSPGRRAEKLFF	TGTGCCAGCTCACCGGGACGGCGGGCTGAAAAACTGTTTTTT
TRBJ1-2	TRBV5-6	-	-	CASSLWWDYYGYTF	TGTGCCAGCAGCCTTTGGTGGGATTACTATGGCTACACCTTC
TRBJ1-2	TRBV2	-	-	CASNRVGYGYTF	TGTGCCAGCAACAGGGTCGGCTATGGCTACACCTTC
TRBJ2-1	TRBV5-1	-	once	CASSSPPLGGRGQVTSYNEQFF	TGCGCCAGCAGCTCACCCCCCTTGGGGGGGCGGGGGCAGGTAACCTCCTACAATGAGCAGTTCTTC
TRBJ1-1	TRBV6-1	TRBD1	-	CASSDLGQAIEAFF	TGTGCCAGCAGTGATTTGGGACAGGCCATTGAAGCTTTCTTT
TRBJ2-7	TRBV18	TRBD2	-	CASSRGGNYEQYF	TGTGCCAGCTCCCGGGGGGGGAACTACGAGCAGTACTTC
TRBJ2-5	TRBV30	-	-	CAWSRASQETQYF	TGTGCCTGGAGCCGAGCGTCGCAAGAGACCCAGTACTTC
TRBJ2-1	TRBV6-5	-	-	CASSYGGDGYNEQFF	TGTGCCAGCAGTTACGGCGGGGACGGTTACAATGAGCAGTTCTTC
TRBJ1-2	TRBV19	-	-	CASSILQGGGGYTF	TGTGCCAGTAGTATCCTCCAGGGTGGGGGCGGCTACACCTTC
TRBJ2-5	TRBV6-1	-	-	CASSPDLRTQYF	TGTGCCAGCAGCCCCGATCTTAGGACCCAGTACTTC
TRBJ2-7	TRBV10-3	TRBD1	-	CAITQGANEQYF	TGTGCCATCACCCAGGGGGCAAACGAGCAGTACTTC
TRBJ1-2	TRBV15	-	-	CATSRDLLANYGYTF	TGTGCCACCAGCAGAGATCTATTGGCTAACTATGGCTACACCTTC
TRBJ2-2	TRBV30	-	once	CAWSEGGNDGELFF	TGTGCCTGGAGTGAGGGCGGGAACGACGGGGAGCTGTTTTTT
TRBJ2-1	TRBV11-3	-	few	CASSSTGANEQFF	TGTGCCAGCAGCTCGACAGGAGCTAATGAGCAGTTCTTC
TRBJ1-6	TRBV19	-	-	CASSIGPAVPLHF	TGTGCCAGTAGTATCGGACCAGCTGTACCCCTCCACTTT
TRBJ2-5	TRBV7-3	TRBD2	-	CASSLSGGEETQYF	TGTGCCAGCAGCTTAAGCGGGGGGGAAGAGACCCAGTACTTC
TRBJ1-2	TRBV30	-	-	CACDLAGGHYGYTF	TGTGCCTGCGATCTAGCGGGGGGGCACTATGGCTACACCTTC
TRBJ1-6	TRBV13	-	-	CASSLQGLYNSPLHF	TGTGCCAGCAGCTTACAGGGTCTGTATAATTCACCCCTCCACTTT
TRBJ1-2	TRBV7-9	TRBD1	-	CASSFDRGFYGYTF	TGTGCCAGCAGCTTCGACAGGGGGTTCTATGGCTACACCTTC
TRBJ1-1	TRBV10-3	TRBD1	-	CAIGDRGGQNTEAFF	TGTGCCATCGGAGACAGGGGGGGCCAGAACACTGAAGCTTTCTTT
TRBJ1-2	TRBV10-3	TRBD1	-	CAISESGGHYGYTF	TGTGCCATCAGTGAGTCAGGGGGCCACTATGGCTACACCTTC
TRBJ2-1	TRBV18	TRBD1	-	CASSPPGSPGTGRYSYNEQFF	TGTGCCAGCTCACCACCGGGCTCTCCCGGGACAGGGCGCTACTCCTACAATGAGCAGTTCTTC
TRBJ2-3	TRBV5-1	TRBD2	-	CASSLSAGAGTDTQYF	TGCGCCAGCAGCTTGTCAGCGGGGGCTGGCACAGATACGCAGTATTTT
TRBJ1-1	TRBV5-6	-	few	CASSLYGSRAFF	TGTGCCAGCAGCTTGTACGGAAGTCGGGCTTTCTTT
TRBJ2-3	TRBV30	-	-	CAWSAGLTDTQYF	TGTGCCTGGAGTGCGGGGTTGACAGATACGCAGTATTTT
TRBJ1-5	TRBV19	-	-	CASSAQSYSNQPQHF	TGTGCCAGTAGTGCACAGAGTTATAGCAATCAGCCCCAGCATTTT
TRBJ1-1	TRBV10-1	-	-	CASMDNMNTEAFF	TGCGCCAGCATGGACAACATGAACACTGAAGCTTTCTTT
TRBJ2-1	TRBV18	TRBD2	-	CASSPELLAGGHNEQFF	TGTGCCAGCTCACCGGAATTACTAGCGGGAGGGCATAATGAGCAGTTCTTC
TRBJ2-5	TRBV18	-	-	CASSPMGARETQYF	TGTGCCAGCTCACCAATGGGGGCCCGAGAGACCCAGTACTTC
TRBJ2-7	TRBV18	TRBD1	-	CASSPRPGTGATRSGEQYF	TGTGCCAGCTCACCTAGACCTGGGACAGGGGCCACCCGTTCCGGGGAGCAGTACTTC
TRBJ2-4	TRBV5-4	TRBD1	-	CASSPRQGEGNIQYF	TGTGCCAGCAGTCCCCGACAGGGGGAGGGGAACATTCAGTACTTC
TRBJ1-5	TRBV19	-	-	CASIPSTGQLNQPQHF	TGTGCCAGCATCCCTTCGACCGGACAGCTGAATCAGCCCCAGCATTTT
TRBJ2-1	TRBV7-9	TRBD1	-	CASSAGQAKDEQFF	TGTGCCAGCAGCGCCGGACAGGCCAAAGATGAGCAGTTCTTC
TRBJ2-3	TRBV30	-	-	CAWRPGTGTDTQYF	TGTGCCTGGAGACCAGGGACGGGCACAGATACGCAGTATTTT
TRBJ1-1	TRBV6-5	-	-	CASSPTFRSTEAFF	TGTGCCAGCAGTCCCACTTTCCGGTCCACTGAAGCTTTCTTT
TRBJ2-2	TRBV11-2	-	-	CASSFGVPGELFF	TGTGCCAGCAGCTTTGGAGTCCCCGGGGAGCTGTTTTTT
TRBJ2-3	TRBV5-4	-	-	CASSLRRGADHVDTQYF	TGTGCCAGCAGCTTACGAAGGGGGGCCGATCATGTAGATACGCAGTATTTT
TRBJ1-5	TRBV7-3	-	-	CASSSTTGGDQPQHF	TGTGCCAGCAGCTCTACCACCGGAGGGGATCAGCCCCAGCATTTT
TRBJ1-2	TRBV4-3	TRBD1	-	CASSQEGRQGMQGYTF	TGCGCCAGCAGCCAAGAGGGAAGACAGGGTATGCAGGGCTACACCTTC
TRBJ1-5	TRBV27	-	-	CASSSEDSNQPQHF	TGTGCCAGCAGTTCGGAGGATAGCAATCAGCCCCAGCATTTT
TRBJ2-1	TRBV4-1	-	once	CASSQDWGRLASEQFF	TGCGCCAGCAGCCAAGATTGGGGCAGGCTAGCGAGTGAGCAGTTCTTC